The T cell receptor (beta chain) described here comes from a study of T cells expressing NK-cell markers. CDR3 length: 14 residues. Germline V gene lookup returns CDR1 MDHEN and CDR2 SYDVKM. TCRdb re-analyzed the 5' RACE reads; it lists each CDR3 protein once, without DNA. This table holds about 460,000 distinct CDR3 sequences. The sample was blood T cells: a sorted CD56 or NKG2C T cell subset, CD4+ or CD8+ T cells, or bulk PBMC T cells (not recorded which). The chain has TRBV28 and TRBJ1-6; TCRdb selects TRBD1, and the lack of DNA leaves this call unchecked. This TCR derives from a woman aged 45 to 65 in good health. The CDR3 loop is CASSTGVGNSPLHF.